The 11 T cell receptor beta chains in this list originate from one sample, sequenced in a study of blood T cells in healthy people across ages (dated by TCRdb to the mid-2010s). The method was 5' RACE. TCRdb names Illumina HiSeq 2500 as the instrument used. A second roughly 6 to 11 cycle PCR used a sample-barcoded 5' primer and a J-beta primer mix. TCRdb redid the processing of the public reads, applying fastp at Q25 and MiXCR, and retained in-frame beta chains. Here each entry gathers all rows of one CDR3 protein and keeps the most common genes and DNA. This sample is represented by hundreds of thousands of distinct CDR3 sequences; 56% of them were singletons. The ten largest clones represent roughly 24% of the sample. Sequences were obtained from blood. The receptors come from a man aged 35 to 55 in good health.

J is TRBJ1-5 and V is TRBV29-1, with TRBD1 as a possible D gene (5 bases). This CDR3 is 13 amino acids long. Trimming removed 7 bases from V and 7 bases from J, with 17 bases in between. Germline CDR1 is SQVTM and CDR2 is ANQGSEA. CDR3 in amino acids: CSAAGGERQPQHF. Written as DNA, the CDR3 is TGCAGCGCAGCGGGAGGGGAGAGACAGCCCCAGCATTTT.

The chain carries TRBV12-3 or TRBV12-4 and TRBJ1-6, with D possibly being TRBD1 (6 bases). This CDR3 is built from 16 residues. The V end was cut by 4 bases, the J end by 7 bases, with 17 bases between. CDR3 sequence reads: CASSYHRQVGNSPLHF. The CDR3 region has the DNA TGTGCCAGCAGTTACCACCGACAGGTTGGGAATTCACCCCTCCACTTT.

The CDR3 DNA reads TGTGCCAGCGCCCGCATAGACAGAGGCTCTGGGGCCAACGTCCTGACTTTC. Its translation: CASARIDRGSGANVLTF. This chain joins TRBV5-6 and TRBJ2-6, with D possibly matching TRBD1 (5 bases). Deletions cut 7 bases from V and 0 bases from J, with 17 bases between. CDR1 and CDR2 from the germline V gene are SGHDT and YYEEEE. The CDR3 is 17 residues long.

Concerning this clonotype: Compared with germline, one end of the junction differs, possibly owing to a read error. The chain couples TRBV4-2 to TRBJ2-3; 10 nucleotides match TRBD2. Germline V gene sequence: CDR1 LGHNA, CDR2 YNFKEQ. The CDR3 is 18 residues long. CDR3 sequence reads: CASSQVLEREGLTDAQYF. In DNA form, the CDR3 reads TGTGCCAGCAGCCAAGTCCTCGAGCGGGAGGGCCTCACAGATGCGCAGTATTTT.

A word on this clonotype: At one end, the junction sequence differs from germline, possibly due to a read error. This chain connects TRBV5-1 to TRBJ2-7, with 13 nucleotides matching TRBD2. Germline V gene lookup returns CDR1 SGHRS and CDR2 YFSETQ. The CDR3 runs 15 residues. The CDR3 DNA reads TGTGCCAGCAGTTTGGGGACTAGCGGGGTCTACGAGCAGTACTTC. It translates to CASSLGTSGVYEQYF.

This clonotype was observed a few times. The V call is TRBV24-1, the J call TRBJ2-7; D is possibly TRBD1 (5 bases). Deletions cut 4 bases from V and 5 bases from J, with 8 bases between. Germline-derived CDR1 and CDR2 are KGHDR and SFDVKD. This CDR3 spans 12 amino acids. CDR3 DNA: TGTGCCACCAGTGAGGGGCCTAACGAGCAGTACTTC. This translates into CATSEGPNEQYF.

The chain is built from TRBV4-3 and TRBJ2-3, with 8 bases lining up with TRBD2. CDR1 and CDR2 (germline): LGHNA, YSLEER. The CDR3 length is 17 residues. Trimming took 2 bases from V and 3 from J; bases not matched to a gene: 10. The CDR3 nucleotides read TGCGCCAGCAGCCAAACTGTCGCGGGAGGCTTAACAGATACGCAGTATTTT. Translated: CASSQTVAGGLTDTQYF.

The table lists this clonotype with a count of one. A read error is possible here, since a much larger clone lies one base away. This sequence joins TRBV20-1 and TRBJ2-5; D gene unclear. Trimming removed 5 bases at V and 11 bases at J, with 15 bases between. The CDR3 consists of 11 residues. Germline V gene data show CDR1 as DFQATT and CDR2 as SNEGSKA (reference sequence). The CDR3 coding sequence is TGCAGTGCTGCCCGACTTTTTGAGCAGTACTTC. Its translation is CSAARLFEQYF.

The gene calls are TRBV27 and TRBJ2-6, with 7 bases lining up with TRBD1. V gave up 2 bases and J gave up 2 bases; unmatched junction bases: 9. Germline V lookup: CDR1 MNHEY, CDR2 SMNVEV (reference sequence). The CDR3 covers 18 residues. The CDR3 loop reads CASSLTPLTGTGANVLTF. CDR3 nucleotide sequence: TGTGCCAGCAGTTTAACGCCGTTGACAGGGACTGGGGCCAACGTCCTGACTTTC. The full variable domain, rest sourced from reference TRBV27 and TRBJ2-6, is EAQVTQNPRYLITVTGKKLTVTCSQNMNHEYMSWYRQDPGLGLRQIYYSMNVEVTDKGDVPEGYKVSRKEKRNFPLILESPSPNQTSLYFCASSLTPLTGTGANVLTFGAGSRLTVL.

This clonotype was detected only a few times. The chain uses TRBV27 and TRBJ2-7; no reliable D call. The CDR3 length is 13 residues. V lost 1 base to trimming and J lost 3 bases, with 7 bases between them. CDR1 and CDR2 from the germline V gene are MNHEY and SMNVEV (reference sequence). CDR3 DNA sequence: TGTGCCAGCAGTTTATATCCCGACTACGAGCAGTACTTC. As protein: CASSLYPDYEQYF.

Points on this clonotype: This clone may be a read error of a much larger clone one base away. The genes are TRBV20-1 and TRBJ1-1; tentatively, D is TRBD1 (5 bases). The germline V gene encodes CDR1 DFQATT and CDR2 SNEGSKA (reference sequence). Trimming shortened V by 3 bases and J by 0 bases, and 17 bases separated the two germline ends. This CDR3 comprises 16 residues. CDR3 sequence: CSASGGGGRVNTEAFF. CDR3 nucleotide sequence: TGCAGTGCTAGCGGTGGGGGAGGACGGGTGAACACTGAAGCTTTCTTT.